This T cell receptor (beta chain) was obtained from a study of cytomegalovirus exposure and HLA in healthy donors. Study context: Roughly 77 million unique TCRs from HLA-typed donors made up an early data release. Overall study findings and caveats: Segments of the TCR beta V type were, in most cases, productive about 87% or about 30% of the time in an earlier analysis. For presence/absence analyses, sequencing depth was assumed to be roughly uniform across donors. A missense DCLRE1C variant was associated with V- and J-gene trimming of TCR beta chains in a later analysis, and an independent cohort replicated the association.

This clone was found once. Its target is not known. PCR was performed using 60 Vbeta and 13 Jbeta primers. Only in-frame clones appear in the TCRdb table, and some are missing; sequencing was by immunoSEQ multiplex PCR. The sample includes 150,000 to 180,000 clones, roughly three quarters seen only once; the top ten take about 13%. Per germline, CDR1 LGHNA and CDR2 YNFKEQ. Trimming removed 0 bases at V and 6 bases at J, with 19 bases between. This CDR3 has 17 residues. Sequencing input: PBMCs. This TCR was recovered from a man under 40 in good health and CMV-seropositive. This rearrangement joins TRBV4-2 to TRBJ2-3; no reliable D call. The CDR3 loop reads CASSQDGGPVRPDTQYF. The CDR3 bases are TGTGCCAGCAGCCAAGATGGTGGCCCAGTTCGCCCGGATACGCAGTATTTT.